The T cell receptor beta chain described here comes from a study of Graves' ophthalmopathy and Graves' hyperthyroidism. Transcripts of RNA were the source for amplifying TCR beta CDR3 regions. After a first-round RT-PCR with HTBI primers, a second-round multiplex PCR was run. TCRdb re-analysed the multiplex PCR reads in MiXCR, keeping a single row per CDR3 protein. The sample shows over a million distinct CDR3 sequences, approximately 35% of them seen only once. Germline lookup yields CDR1 LNHNV and CDR2 YYDKDF (reference sequence). J gave up 7 bases and V 5 bases, and 13 bases lay outside the gene matches. CDR3 length: 18 amino acids.

This chain joins TRBV15 and TRBJ2-1, with TRBD2 matching 14 bases. This receptor was taken from an adult man with Graves' hyperthyroidism. The source material was peripheral blood or thyroid tissue (not recorded which). The CDR3 loop is CATSHGTSGSGRQNEQFF. The CDR3, as DNA: TGTGCCACCAGCCACGGGACTAGCGGGAGCGGGAGACAGAATGAGCAGTTCTTC.